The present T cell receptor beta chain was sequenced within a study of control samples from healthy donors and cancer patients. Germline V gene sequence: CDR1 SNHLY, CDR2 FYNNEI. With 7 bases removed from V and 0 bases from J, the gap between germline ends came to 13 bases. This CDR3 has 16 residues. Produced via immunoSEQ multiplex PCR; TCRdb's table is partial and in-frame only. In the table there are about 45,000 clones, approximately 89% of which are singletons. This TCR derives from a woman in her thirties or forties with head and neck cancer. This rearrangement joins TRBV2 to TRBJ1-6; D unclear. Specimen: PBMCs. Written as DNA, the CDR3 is TGTGCCAGCATGAGAACGGAGAGCTCCTATAATTCACCCCTCCACTTT. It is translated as CASMRTESSYNSPLHF. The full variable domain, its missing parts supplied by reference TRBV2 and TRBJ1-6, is EPEVTQTPSHQVTQMGQEVILRCVPISNHLYFYWYRQILGQKVEFLVSFYNNEISEKSEIFDDQFSVERPDGSNFTLKIRSTKLEDSAMYFCASMRTESSYNSPLHFGNGTRLTVT.